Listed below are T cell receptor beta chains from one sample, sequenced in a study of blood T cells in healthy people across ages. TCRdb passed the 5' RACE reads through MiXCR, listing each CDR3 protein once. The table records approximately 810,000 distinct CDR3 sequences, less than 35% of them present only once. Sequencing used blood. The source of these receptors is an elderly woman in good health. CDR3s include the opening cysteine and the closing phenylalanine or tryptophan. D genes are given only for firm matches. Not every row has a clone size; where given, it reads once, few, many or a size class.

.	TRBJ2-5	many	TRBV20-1	CSARHDLEIKTQYF	TGCAGTGCTAGACATGACCTGGAGATAAAGACCCAGTACTTC
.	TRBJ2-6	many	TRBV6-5	CASAGQSGANVLTF	TGTGCCAGTGCGGGGCAGTCTGGGGCCAACGTCCTGACTTTC
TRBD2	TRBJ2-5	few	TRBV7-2	CASSSAGLAGLETQYF	TGTGCCAGCAGCTCGGCAGGACTAGCGGGTCTAGAGACCCAGTACTTC
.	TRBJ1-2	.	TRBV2	CASSVSATGYTF	TGTGCCAGCAGTGTATCTGCAACGGGCTACACCTTC
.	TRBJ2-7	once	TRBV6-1	CASSEVTEQYF	TGTGCCAGCAGTGAAGTCACCGAGCAGTACTTC
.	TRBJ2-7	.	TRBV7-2	CAGSPGLCEQYF	TGTGCCGGCAGCCCCGGACTCTGCGAGCAGTACTTC
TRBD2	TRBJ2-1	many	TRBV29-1	CSVVRSSGPNEQFF	TGCAGCGTTGTTCGGTCTAGCGGGCCCAATGAGCAGTTCTTC
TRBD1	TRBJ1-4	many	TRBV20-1	CSAFGTDHNEKLFF	TGCAGTGCTTTTGGGACAGACCATAATGAAAAACTGTTTTTT
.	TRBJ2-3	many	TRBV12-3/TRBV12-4	CASRYGQGITDTQYF	TGTGCCAGCAGATACGGGCAGGGGATCACAGATACGCAGTATTTT
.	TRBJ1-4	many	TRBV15	CATSRDEAGVDRKLFF	TGTGCCACCAGCAGAGATGAGGCGGGGGTTGATCGAAAACTGTTTTTT
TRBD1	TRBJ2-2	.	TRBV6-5	CASSYSPGQGNTGELFF	TGTGCCAGCAGTTACTCCCCGGGACAGGGGAACACCGGGGAGCTGTTTTTT
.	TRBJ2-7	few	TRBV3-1	CASSQAGSSYEQYF	TGTGCCAGCAGCCAAGCGGGTAGCTCCTACGAGCAGTACTTC
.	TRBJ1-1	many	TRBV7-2	CASSRGLRTEAFF	TGTGCCAGCAGCCGGGGTCTAAGGACTGAAGCTTTCTTT
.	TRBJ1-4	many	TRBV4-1	CASSQDSGIRREKLFF	TGCGCCAGCAGCCAAGACTCCGGGATCCGAAGGGAAAAACTGTTTTTT
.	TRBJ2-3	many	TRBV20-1	CSAPPGRGDTQYF	TGCAGTGCCCCCCCGGGCCGTGGAGATACGCAGTATTTT
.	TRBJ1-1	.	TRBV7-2	CASSLGRGLNTEAFF	TGTGCCAGCAGCTTAGGTCGGGGTTTGAACACTGAAGCTTTCTTT